This is a list of T cell receptor beta chains from one sample in a study of CD8 T cells in Susac syndrome. A single record per CDR3 protein comes from TCRdb applying MiXCR to the immunoSEQ multiplex PCR reads. This sample has about 180,000 distinct CDR3 sequences, with 95% found just once. The specimen sequenced was CD8+ T cells from PBMCs. These receptors came from a human donor with multiple sclerosis. Each CDR3 is given with its conserved first and last residue. The order of the fields is D gene, V gene, J gene, CDR3 protein, CDR3 DNA. D genes are given only for firm matches.

>NA|TRBV20-1|TRBJ2-3
CSAEGESSTDTQYF
TGCAGCGCCGAGGGGGAATCTAGCACAGATACGCAGTATTTT
>NA|TRBV4-1|TRBJ2-3
CASSQFERPTDTQYF
TGCGCCAGCAGCCAATTTGAGCGACCCACAGATACGCAGTATTTT
>TRBD2|TRBV9|TRBJ2-3
CASIPVAGVADTQYF
TGTGCCAGCATCCCTGTAGCGGGGGTTGCAGATACGCAGTATTTT
>NA|TRBV25-1|TRBJ2-1
CASRSPGLNNEQFF
TGTGCCAGCAGGTCTCCGGGCTTAAACAATGAGCAGTTCTTC
>TRBD2|TRBV25-1|TRBJ2-1
CASSGGTSGGNEQFF
TGTGCCAGCAGTGGAGGGACTAGCGGGGGGAATGAGCAGTTCTTC
>TRBD2|TRBV18|TRBJ2-3
CASSPRGGHTDTQYF
TGTGCCAGCTCACCGCGGGGGGGCCACACAGATACGCAGTATTTT
>NA|TRBV27|TRBJ2-3
CASKSPDTQYF
TGTGCCAGCAAGTCTCCAGATACGCAGTATTTT
>NA|TRBV5-1|TRBJ2-7
CASSLEGTHYEQYF
TGCGCCAGCAGCTTGGAGGGGACCCACTACGAGCAGTACTTC
>TRBD2|TRBV6-5|TRBJ2-3
CASSPLAGGSDTQYF
TGTGCCAGCAGCCCTCTCGCGGGAGGTTCTGATACGCAGTATTTT
>TRBD1|TRBV7-9|TRBJ2-6
CASSCDRVTGANVLTF
TGTGCCAGCAGCTGTGACAGGGTAACTGGGGCCAACGTCCTGACTTTC
>TRBD2|TRBV12-3/TRBV12-4|TRBJ2-7
CASSLTSGFAYEQYF
TGTGCCAGCAGTTTGACTAGCGGGTTCGCCTACGAGCAGTACTTC
>NA|TRBV23-1|TRBJ2-3
CATPAGTDTQYF
TGCGCCACCCCCGCGGGCACAGATACGCAGTATTTT
>NA|TRBV29-1|TRBJ1-2
CSVVLSYYGYTF
TGCAGCGTTGTCTTATCGTATTATGGCTACACCTTC
>TRBD1|TRBV5-6|TRBJ1-5
CASSSGTGVNQPQHF
TGTGCCAGCAGTTCCGGGACAGGGGTTAATCAGCCCCAGCATTTT